Following are 18 T cell receptor beta chains from one sample sequenced in a study. Cells sorted as Tregs were CD4+, CD25+ and CD127-/low. TCRdb independently ran MiXCR on the 5' RACE reads; one entry per CDR3 protein. Of about 57,000 distinct CDR3 sequences in the sample, about 28% are singletons; the top ten hold approximately 2.2%. The material sequenced was tumor-infiltrating Tregs sorted from the breast tumor. These receptors all stem from a female donor with breast cancer.

The chain has TRBV3-1 and TRBJ2-7; unclear D gene. The V end lost 1 base, the J end lost 2 bases, and 6 bases lay between the germline ends. Germline CDR1 and CDR2: LGHDT and YNNKEL (reference sequence). The length of the CDR3 is 13 residues. This CDR3 is CASSQVNPYEQYF. The CDR3 nucleotides are TGTGCCAGCAGCCAAGTAAATCCCTACGAGCAGTACTTC.

This clonotype has just a few counts. The chain recombines TRBV25-1 with TRBJ1-6; no definite D call. The CDR3 spans 13 residues. The germline V gene has CDR1 MGHDK and CDR2 SYGVNS. The V gene lost 0 bases and the J gene lost 10 bases, with 7 bases spanning the gap. In nucleotides, the CDR3 is TGTGCCAGCAGTGAATATTGGGAATCACCCCTCCACTTT. Amino acid sequence: CASSEYWESPLHF.

This clonotype was counted between two and nine times. V and J are TRBV20-1 and TRBJ2-3; 12 bases fit TRBD2. CDR3 length: 16 amino acids. With 6 bases clipped from V and 4 bases from J, the junction kept 11 bases outside the gene matches. Germline values: CDR1 DFQATT, CDR2 SNEGSKA (reference sequence). The CDR3 spells CSAAGLAGGLPDTQYF. DNA for the CDR3: TGCAGTGCAGCTGGGCTAGCGGGAGGGCTCCCAGATACGCAGTATTTT.

The chain employs TRBV5-1 and TRBJ2-3, with a possible D match to TRBD1 (6 bases). Germline V CDR1 and CDR2: SGHRS, YFSETQ. The CDR3 contains 15 residues. The V and J ends lost 0 bases and 1 base respectively, with 9 bases between them. CDR3 DNA sequence: TGCGCCAGCAGCTTGGGGGGGCTCCGCACAGATACGCAGTATTTT. Its protein is CASSLGGLRTDTQYF.

This chain links TRBV3-1 with TRBJ2-7; 11 bases map to TRBD1. The CDR3 contains 14 residues. The junction had 6 bases not matched to a gene; V was cut back by 7 bases and J by 4 bases. Germline V gene sequence: CDR1 LGHDT, CDR2 YNNKEL (reference sequence). CDR3 in amino acids: CASKGTGGTYEQYF. CDR3 sequence (DNA): TGTGCCAGCAAAGGGACAGGGGGAACTTACGAGCAGTACTTC.

About this clonotype itself: Just one base apart from a much larger clone, this may be a read error. The chain combines TRBV7-7 with TRBJ2-7; 16 positions agree with TRBD2. From germline, CDR1 is SSHAT and CDR2 FNYEAQ (reference sequence). CDR3 length equals 18 residues. CDR3 sequence (DNA): TGTGCTAGCAGCCCACCGGGACTAGCGGGAGGGATTTCCTACGAGCAGCACTTC. Translated, it gives CASSPPGLAGGISYEQHF. Based on the CDR3 plus reference TRBV7-7 and TRBJ2-7, the full variable domain is GAGVSQSPRYKVTKRGQDVTLRCDPISSHATLYWYQQALGQGPEFLTYFNYEAQPDKSGLPSDRFSAERPEGSISTLTIQRTEQRDSAMYRCASSPPGLAGGISYEQHFGPGTRLTVT.

Concerning this clonotype: A junction boundary mismatches the germline segment, possibly from a read error. CDR3 DNA sequence: TGTGCCAGCAGCGACGGGACAGGGGACCTCTCCCTTGCATCGCATTATTTT. Its translation is CASSDGTGDLSLASHYF. The chain links TRBV7-2 to TRBJ2-3, with 10 bases fitting TRBD1. The germline gives CDR1 SGHTA, CDR2 FQGNSA. CDR3 length: 17 amino acids.

This sequence joins TRBV24-1 and TRBJ2-1; D gene unclear. The germline V and J ends were trimmed by 4 bases and 8 bases, with 11 bases remaining between them. Germline loops: CDR1 KGHDR, CDR2 SFDVKD. The CDR3 is made up of 13 amino acids. The CDR3 DNA follows: TGTGCCACCAGTGACTGGAAAACGGATGAGCAGTTCTTC. Translation gives CATSDWKTDEQFF.

The rearrangement uses TRBV7-3 and TRBJ2-3, with a weak D call TRBD2 (6 bases). CDR1 and CDR2 (germline): SGHTA, FQGTGA. Trimming left V 2 bases short and J 1 base short, with 10 bases between. The CDR3 has 15 amino acids. For the CDR3, the DNA is TGTGCCAGCAGCTTATTTTCGGGAGGCACAGATACGCAGTATTTT. Protein: CASSLFSGGTDTQYF.

The CDR3 spells CSAGQRPGANVLTF. The CDR3 bases are TGCAGTGCTGGACAGAGGCCTGGGGCCAACGTCCTGACTTTC. This sequence joins TRBV20-1 and TRBJ2-6, with D possibly being TRBD1 (6 bases). CDR1 and CDR2 from the germline V gene are DFQATT and SNEGSKA (reference sequence). The CDR3 runs to 14 residues. Trimming shortened V by 5 bases and J by 2 bases, and 10 bases separated the two germline ends.

The chain has TRBV28 and TRBJ1-2; 7 nucleotides agree with TRBD1. The CDR3 loop spans 15 amino acids. The germline V gene has CDR1 MDHEN and CDR2 SYDVKM. With 3 bases clipped from V and 7 bases from J, the junction kept 11 bases outside the gene matches. Written as DNA, the CDR3 is TGTGCCAGCAGTTTCGTCGGCCTAAGGGACAGTGGCTACACCTTC. Encoded protein: CASSFVGLRDSGYTF.

This sequence joins TRBV5-1 and TRBJ2-6; 9 positions match TRBD1. Germline V gene data show CDR1 as SGHRS and CDR2 as YFSETQ. Unmatched junction bases numbered 2, after V lost 3 bases and J lost 4 bases. This CDR3 has 15 amino acids. In DNA form, the CDR3 reads TGCGCCAGCAGCTGGACAGGGGAAGGGGCCAACGTCCTGACTTTC. Protein: CASSWTGEGANVLTF.

This clonotype was counted ten times or more. The gene calls are TRBV6-2 or TRBV6-3 and TRBJ2-1; 10 bases are a match to TRBD2. J gave up 2 bases and V 6 bases, and 4 bases lay outside the gene matches. This CDR3 spans 15 amino acids. CDR1 and CDR2 (germline): MNHEY, SVGEGT. Here the CDR3 reads CASSETSGPYNEQFF. The CDR3 DNA follows: TGTGCCAGCAGCGAGACTAGCGGGCCCTACAATGAGCAGTTCTTC.

Only a few counts were recorded for this clonotype. The chain has TRBV15 and TRBJ1-1; D perhaps matches TRBD1 (6 bases). Trimming shortened V by 4 bases and J by 4 bases, and 13 bases separated the two germline ends. Per germline, CDR1 LNHNV and CDR2 YYDKDF (reference sequence). This CDR3 is built from 14 residues. The CDR3: CATSIFRGPTEAFF. For the CDR3, the DNA is TGTGCCACCAGCATTTTTCGGGGGCCCACTGAAGCTTTCTTT.

There are a few counts of this clonotype. V is TRBV4-2 and J is TRBJ2-7, with 7 nucleotides matching TRBD2. The CDR3 contains 15 residues. Looked up from germline, CDR1 is LGHNA and CDR2 is YNFKEQ. The junction had 5 bases not matched to a gene; V was cut back by 1 base and J by 2 bases. Here the CDR3 DNA reads TGTGCCAGCAGCCAAGGGATCGGGAGGCCCTACGAGCAGTACTTC. Residues: CASSQGIGRPYEQYF.

In the case of this clonotype: A much bigger clone sits one base away, suggesting this may be a read error. V gene TRBV7-3 combines with J gene TRBJ1-4; D call uncertain. The V gene's germline CDR1 is SGHTA and CDR2 FQGTGA. There are 15 residues in the CDR3. CDR3 DNA sequence: TGTGCCGGCAGCTTAAGGCGACAAACTAATGAAAAACTGTTTTTT. Its translation: CAGSLRRQTNEKLFF. The complete variable domain, with remaining parts taken from reference TRBV7-3 and TRBJ1-4, reads GAGVSQTPSNKVTEKGKYVELRCDPISGHTALYWYRQSLGQGPEFLIYFQGTGAADDSGLPNDRFFAVRPEGSVSTLKIQRTERGDSAVYLCAGSLRRQTNEKLFFGSGTQLSVL.

The chain couples TRBV7-9 to TRBJ1-1; a weak D match, TRBD1 (6 bases). Germline assignment: CDR1 SEHNR and CDR2 FQNEAQ (reference sequence). V was shortened by 0 bases and J by 4 bases, with 15 bases between the two germline ends. This CDR3 spans 16 amino acids. The CDR3 region is CASSLAEGGAGTEAFF. CDR3 coding DNA: TGTGCCAGCAGCTTAGCAGAGGGGGGCGCGGGCACTGAAGCTTTCTTT.

This clonotype was counted a few times. V and J are TRBV5-1 and TRBJ1-2; 7 positions match TRBD1. The V and J ends lost 5 bases and 2 bases, in that order; junction bases with no gene match: 6. Looked up from germline, CDR1 is SGHRS and CDR2 is YFSETQ. This CDR3 region has 14 residues. The CDR3 loop reads CASRREDRNYGYTF. The CDR3 nucleotides are TGCGCCAGCAGACGAGAGGACAGGAACTATGGCTACACCTTC.